The present T cell receptor (beta chain) was sequenced within a study of T cell changes during pregnancy in multiple sclerosis. V lost 2 bases, J lost 0 bases, and 7 bases stayed unmatched. Germline V CDR1 and CDR2: LGHNA, YSLEER. There are 16 residues in the CDR3. Only in-frame clones appear in the TCRdb table, and some are missing; sequencing was by immunoSEQ multiplex PCR. The sample includes some 95,000 clones, over 80% of them seen just once. The sequence derives from a female donor with multiple sclerosis, enrolled in a pregnancy study. The chain joins TRBV4-3 to TRBJ2-7, with 7 bases lining up with TRBD2. This specimen was peripheral blood, taken in the first trimester of pregnancy. The CDR3 bases are TGCGCCAGCAGCCAATTGGTGGGCGGGAGCTCCTACGAGCAGTACTTC. Protein product: CASSQLVGGSSYEQYF.